The 4 T cell receptor beta chains presented below share a single source sample, sequenced in a study of T-cell memory formation after mild COVID-19. MiXCR, run by TCRdb on the 5' RACE reads, gives a single entry per CDR3 protein. Of 350,000 to 450,000 distinct CDR3 sequences in the sample, roughly a quarter were seen once. Sequencing was done on a sample of PBMCs or a T cell subset sorted from them (not recorded which). The receptors originated from an adult woman who had mild COVID-19 (a few samples of this study predate the infection). Cell type and time point are not known.

There are a few counts of this clonotype. The CDR3 region is CASSLDNLDNEQFF. The CDR3, as DNA: TGTGCCAGCAGCTTAGACAACCTTGACAATGAGCAGTTCTTC. J is TRBJ2-1 and V is TRBV11-3; D not resolved. The CDR3 is 14 residues long. Trimming left V 0 bases short and J 5 bases short, with 8 bases between. From germline, CDR1 is SGHNT and CDR2 YENEEA.

The chain combines TRBV12-3 or TRBV12-4 with TRBJ1-5; 10 nucleotides align to TRBD1. Germline trimming cut 5 bases from V and 6 bases from J; bases unmatched to any gene: 7. CDR3 size: 15 residues. The DNA for the CDR3 is TGTGCCAGCAGTCAAGAGGGACAGGGGATTCAGCCCCAGCATTTT. Translation gives CASSQEGQGIQPQHF.

This clonotype was found a few times. The V call is TRBV7-9, the J call TRBJ1-1; 10 bases are a match to TRBD1. This CDR3 is 16 amino acids long. In germline, CDR1 is SEHNR, CDR2 FQNEAQ (reference sequence). V was clipped by 1 base and J by 6 bases; unmatched bases: 8. CDR3 nucleotides: TGTGCCAGCAGCTTAGGAGACGGGACAGGGGATCCTGAAGCTTTCTTT. Protein product: CASSLGDGTGDPEAFF.

This clonotype has a handful of counts. V is TRBV19 and J is TRBJ2-7; 7 bases agree with TRBD2. Trimming took 8 bases from V and 0 from J; bases not matched to a gene: 7. This CDR3 is 14 amino acids long. The V gene's germline CDR1 is LNHDA and CDR2 SQIVND (reference sequence). CDR3 DNA sequence: TGTGCCAGTCGCTCAGCGGGAAGCTCCTACGAGCAGTACTTC. Amino acid sequence: CASRSAGSSYEQYF.